This TCR beta chain was sequenced during a study of beta chain features in type 1 diabetes. Study results and caveats: There was a possibility that cDNA sequencing over-represented cells with high TCR expression. Researchers report that Type 1 diabetes patients had moderately but significantly shorter TCRB CDR3s across all four CD4+ subsets.

This clone was detected only a few times. Its antigen is unidentified. Germline CDR1 SGHAT, CDR2 FQNNGV. This CDR3 has 17 residues. V dropped 5 bases and J dropped 4; count of bases not matched to a gene: 16. TCRB transcripts that were expressed got sequenced, as all of the isolated RNA had been reverse transcribed. Here immunoSEQ multiplex PCR was the method, and the copy in TCRdb shows in-frame clones only, minus some. This table holds some 150,000 clones, 10% to 15% found once. Donors contributed one heparinised blood draw apiece, averaging approximately 0.12 L. Each sorted fraction was over 95% pure.

The rearrangement links TRBV11-2 to TRBJ2-5, with 7 bases that match TRBD1. The source is a young man with type 1 diabetes. Input material: central memory CD4+ T cells from blood. The CDR3 protein is CASSPQLVGPGGETQYF. The CDR3 nucleotides are TGTGCCAGCAGCCCACAACTAGTAGGTCCAGGGGGAGAGACCCAGTACTTC.